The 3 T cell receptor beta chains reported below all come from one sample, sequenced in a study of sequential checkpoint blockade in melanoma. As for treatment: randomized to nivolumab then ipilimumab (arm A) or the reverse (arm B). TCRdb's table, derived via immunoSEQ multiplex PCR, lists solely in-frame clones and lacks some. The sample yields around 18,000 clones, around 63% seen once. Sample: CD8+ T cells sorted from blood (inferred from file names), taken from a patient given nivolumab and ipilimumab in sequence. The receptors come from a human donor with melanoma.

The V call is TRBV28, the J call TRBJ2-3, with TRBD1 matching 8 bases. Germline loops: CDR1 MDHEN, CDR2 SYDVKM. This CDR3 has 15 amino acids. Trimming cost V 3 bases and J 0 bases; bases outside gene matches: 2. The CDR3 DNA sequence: TGTGCCAGCAGTTTTCGGACAGGGAGCACAGATACGCAGTATTTT. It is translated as CASSFRTGSTDTQYF.

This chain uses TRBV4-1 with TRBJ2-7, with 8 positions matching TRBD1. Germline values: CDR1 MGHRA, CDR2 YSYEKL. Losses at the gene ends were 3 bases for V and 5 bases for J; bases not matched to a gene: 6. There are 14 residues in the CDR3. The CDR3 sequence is CASSQIDRGHEQYF. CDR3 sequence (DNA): TGCGCCAGCAGCCAGATCGACAGGGGCCACGAGCAGTACTTC.

CDR3 sequence: CASSLAPGSDYGYTF. The CDR3 DNA sequence: TGTGCCAGCAGCTTAGCCCCAGGGTCCGACTATGGCTACACCTTC. The V call is TRBV7-3, the J call TRBJ1-2; possibly TRBD1 for D (5 bases). Germline assignment: CDR1 SGHTA and CDR2 FQGTGA. Deletions cut 2 bases from V and 3 bases from J, with 13 bases between. There are 15 residues in the CDR3.